A single sample gave rise to the 32 T cell receptor beta chains below, sequenced in a study of blood T cell repertoires in COVID-19. The assay was immunoSEQ multiplex PCR, and TCRdb's table has in-frame clones only and misses some. Counted here are 110,000 to 150,000 clones, just under 90% occurring once; the ten biggest clones make up about 4.1%. The specimen was peripheral blood. The source is a middle-aged woman with acute or convalescent COVID-19.

The CDR3 DNA reads as TGTGCCAGCAGCCAAGATAACAGGGGGCTCGAGCAGTACTTC. Translated: CASSQDNRGLEQYF. The rearrangement uses TRBV3-1 (or the pseudogene TRBV3-2) and TRBJ2-7; 9 nucleotides line up with TRBD1. This CDR3 is 14 amino acids long. Trimming removed 0 bases from V and 6 bases from J; junction bases left unmatched: 3. Per the germline V gene, CDR1 is LGHDT and CDR2 is YNNKEL (reference sequence).

The chain couples TRBV7-2 to TRBJ1-6; TRBD1 agrees at 7 bases. The junction had 2 bases not matched to a gene; V was cut back by 6 bases and J by 3 bases. Germline V gene sequence: CDR1 SGHTA, CDR2 FQGNSA. This CDR3 has 14 residues. CDR3 loop: CASSRDSYNSPLHF. The CDR3 coding sequence is TGTGCCAGCAGTAGGGACAGCTATAATTCACCCCTCCACTTT.

J is TRBJ2-3 and V is TRBV5-4, with a tentative D call TRBD1 (5 bases). Trimming pared 4 bases from V and 4 bases from J, leaving 16 bases between. The CDR3 contains 15 residues. The germline gives CDR1 SGHNT, CDR2 YYREEE (reference sequence). The CDR3 region is CASSLRQPSPDTQYF. In DNA form, the CDR3 reads TGTGCCAGCAGCCTTAGACAGCCTTCGCCAGATACGCAGTATTTT.

J is TRBJ1-1 and V is TRBV4-1; 8 bases match TRBD1. CDR1 and CDR2 from the germline V gene are MGHRA and YSYEKL. J lost 6 bases, V lost 3 bases, and 9 bases had no gene match. This CDR3 has 15 residues. CDR3 sequence: CASSQQVGQGSEAFF. DNA for the CDR3: TGCGCCAGCAGCCAGCAAGTAGGACAGGGCTCTGAAGCTTTCTTT.

The CDR3 spells CASSVWTGDYGYTF. CDR3 nucleotide sequence: TGTGCCAGCAGCGTCTGGACAGGGGACTATGGCTACACCTTC. The genes are TRBV7-2 and TRBJ1-2; 9 bases align to TRBD1. Germline V gene sequence: CDR1 SGHTA, CDR2 FQGNSA. The CDR3 runs 14 residues. The J segment lost 3 bases and the V segment lost 5 bases, leaving 4 bases of the junction unmatched. The variable domain in full, with the rest retrieved from reference TRBV7-2 and TRBJ1-2, is GAGVSQSPSNKVTEKGKDVELRCDPISGHTALYWYRQSLGQGLEFLIYFQGNSAPDKSGLPSDRFSAERTGGSVSTLTIQRTQQEDSAVYLCASSVWTGDYGYTFGSGTRLTVV.

This chain joins TRBV5-4 and TRBJ2-2; 11 bases are shared with TRBD1. Germline V gives CDR1 SGHNT, CDR2 YYREEE (reference sequence). With V trimmed by 3 bases and J by 5 bases, 6 bases remained unmatched. This CDR3 comprises 16 residues. CDR3 region: CASSYGTGGETGELFF. CDR3 bases: TGTGCCAGCAGCTATGGGACAGGGGGAGAGACCGGGGAGCTGTTTTTT. Full variable domain (outside the CDR3, taken from reference TRBV5-4 and TRBJ2-2): ETGVTQSPTHLIKTRGQQVTLRCSSQSGHNTVSWYQQALGQGPQFIFQYYREEENGRGNFPPRFSGLQFPNYSSELNVNALELDDSALYLCASSYGTGGETGELFFGEGSRLTVL.

J is TRBJ2-7 and V is TRBV7-2; D gene uncertain. The CDR3 is 12 amino acids. CDR1 and CDR2 (germline): SGHTA, FQGNSA. V was pared by 5 bases and J by 5 bases, with 10 bases between. The CDR3 DNA is TGTGCCAGCAGCACAGAGCCCGACGAGCAGTACTTC. Its protein is CASSTEPDEQYF.

The sample holds one count of this clone. The chain links TRBV7-8 to TRBJ1-5, with D possibly TRBD1 on 6 matching bases. The ends were cut back, 4 bases at V and 5 bases at J, with 15 bases in the middle. This CDR3 is 15 amino acids long. Looked up from germline, CDR1 is SGHVS and CDR2 is FQNEAQ. CDR3 bases: TGTGCCAGCAGCTCAGACGGGGGGCCTGATCAGCCCCAGCATTTT. This codes for CASSSDGGPDQPQHF. The variable domain in full, with the rest retrieved from reference TRBV7-8 and TRBJ1-5, is GAGVSQSPRYKVAKRGQDVALRCDPISGHVSLFWYQQALGQGPEFLTYFQNEAQLDKSGLPSDRFFAERPEGSVSTLKIQRTQQEDSAVYLCASSSDGGPDQPQHFGDGTRLSIL.

This chain joins TRBV28 and TRBJ2-1; perhaps TRBD1 as D (7 bases). The ends were cut back, 3 bases at V and 5 bases at J, with 26 bases in the middle. Per germline, CDR1 MDHEN and CDR2 SYDVKM. The CDR3 is 19 amino acids. The CDR3, as DNA: TGTGCCAGCAGTTTCCTGGACAGGACGGGCCCCGGGGGTGACAATGAGCAGTTCTTC. Its protein product is CASSFLDRTGPGGDNEQFF.

The chain employs TRBV7-9 and TRBJ1-1; a possible D gene is TRBD1 (5 bases). Germline CDR1 and CDR2: SEHNR and FQNEAQ (reference sequence). The V end lost 4 bases, the J end lost 4 bases, and 10 bases lay between the germline ends. The CDR3 sequence is 13 residues long. CDR3 sequence (DNA): TGTGCCAGCAGCTGGGAGGGGAGCACTGAAGCTTTCTTT. This sequence encodes CASSWEGSTEAFF.

J is TRBJ1-1 and V is TRBV28, with TRBD1 matching over 9 bases. The V gene's germline CDR1 is MDHEN and CDR2 SYDVKM. The junction had 14 bases not matched to a gene; V was cut back by 5 bases and J by 4 bases. The length of the CDR3 is 17 residues. The CDR3 loop reads CASSPYPLGQGTTEAFF. CDR3 bases: TGTGCCAGCAGTCCCTATCCCCTCGGACAGGGGACCACTGAAGCTTTCTTT.

This clone was seen only a few times. The V call is TRBV30, the J call TRBJ1-2; D not resolved. Trimming took 3 bases from V and 2 from J, leaving 16 bases between them. Germline CDR1 GTSNPN, CDR2 SVGIG (reference sequence). The CDR3 spans 15 residues. For the CDR3, the DNA is TGTGCCTGGAGCGTAAAGCGAATCGGAAACTATGGCTACACCTTC. It yields the protein CAWSVKRIGNYGYTF.

V usage is TRBV27 and J usage is TRBJ1-2, with 8 nucleotides matching TRBD1. Germline-derived CDR1 and CDR2 are MNHEY and SMNVEV (reference sequence). The CDR3 is made up of 14 amino acids. V shed 2 bases and J 7 bases; nucleotides not matched to a gene: 6. This CDR3 is CASSLSQGASGYTF. As DNA, the CDR3 is TGTGCCAGCAGTTTAAGCCAGGGGGCGAGTGGCTACACCTTC.

The chain employs TRBV9 and TRBJ2-1; 11 nucleotides agree with TRBD2. Germline CDR1 reads SGDLS; CDR2 reads YYNGEE. This CDR3 is built from 16 residues. The V gene end was trimmed by 0 bases and the J gene end by 8 bases; junction bases not matched to a gene: 7. The CDR3 protein is CASSVGTSGSLDEQFF. CDR3 in DNA: TGTGCCAGCAGCGTAGGAACTAGCGGGAGTTTGGATGAGCAGTTCTTC. The entire variable domain, with the rest obtained from reference TRBV9 and TRBJ2-1, is as follows: DSGVTQTPKHLITATGQRVTLRCSPRSGDLSVYWYQQSLDQGLQFLIQYYNGEERAKGNILERFSAQQFPDLHSELNLSSLELGDSALYFCASSVGTSGSLDEQFFGPGTRLTVL.

This clone has only one observation. This chain uses TRBV7-9 with TRBJ2-3; no reliable D call. Per germline, CDR1 SEHNR and CDR2 FQNEAQ (reference sequence). V lost 3 bases to trimming and J lost 2 bases, with 9 bases between them. The CDR3 runs 14 residues. The chain's CDR3 is CASSFSAITDTQYF. For the CDR3, the DNA is TGTGCCAGCAGCTTTAGTGCCATCACAGATACGCAGTATTTT.

The chain combines TRBV25-1 with TRBJ2-4, with 10 bases lining up with TRBD1. Germline CDR1 and CDR2: MGHDK and SYGVNS. V trimming: 2 bases; J trimming: 3 bases; junction bases outside the gene matches: 10. CDR3 length: 18 residues. CDR3 DNA: TGTGCCAGCAGTGAAACCCGACAGGGGGCCACTCACAAAAACATTCAGTACTTC. Translating gives CASSETRQGATHKNIQYF.

CDR3 amino acids: CASSPRNRIDNSPLHF. The CDR3 DNA follows: TGTGCCAGCTCACCACGGAACAGAATTGATAATTCACCCCTCCACTTT. V and J are TRBV18 and TRBJ1-6, with D hard to call. This CDR3 has 16 residues. Trimming pared 1 base from V and 5 bases from J, leaving 12 bases between. Germline V gene lookup returns CDR1 KGHSH and CDR2 LQKENI.

This sequence joins TRBV27 and TRBJ2-5; D is uncertain. Trimming took 1 base from V and 4 from J, leaving 13 bases between them. Germline CDR1 MNHEY, CDR2 SMNVEV (reference sequence). The CDR3 runs 15 residues. In DNA, the CDR3 is TGTGCCAGCAGTTTATATAGCAGTTCTCTAGAGACCCAGTACTTC. Protein product: CASSLYSSSLETQYF.

This chain links TRBV27 with TRBJ2-5; the D is unclear. V dropped 0 bases and J dropped 5 bases, with 16 bases sitting between them. This CDR3 region has 16 residues. Germline V gene sequence: CDR1 MNHEY, CDR2 SMNVEV (reference sequence). Here the CDR3 DNA reads TGTGCCAGCAGTTTATCCCTTCTCTCCGTTCAGGAGACCCAGTACTTC. This gives the protein CASSLSLLSVQETQYF.

The gene calls are TRBV5-4 and TRBJ2-3; D is perhaps TRBD2 (6 bases). The CDR3 totals 15 residues. CDR1 is SGHNT and CDR2 is YYREEE in the germline V gene (reference sequence). The V end lost 6 bases, the J end lost 6 bases, and 20 bases lay between the germline ends. As DNA, the CDR3 is TGTGCCAGCAACCCCGCAGGAGGAGGGTGGGATACGCAGTATTTT. This sequence encodes CASNPAGGGWDTQYF.

Written as DNA, the CDR3 is TGCAGCGTTGAAGATTGGGAGCGGGGTTCCTACAATGAGCAGTTCTTC. Amino acids: CSVEDWERGSYNEQFF. V usage is TRBV29-1 and J usage is TRBJ2-1; 7 bases map to TRBD2. Germline assignment: CDR1 SQVTM and CDR2 ANQGSEA. V trimming: 0 bases; J trimming: 1 base; junction bases outside the gene matches: 6. CDR3 length: 16 amino acids.

The chain is built from TRBV4-3 and TRBJ2-7, with D possibly matching TRBD2 (5 bases). The CDR3 spans 14 residues. Looked up from germline, CDR1 is LGHNA and CDR2 is YSLEER. Trimming cost V 0 bases and J 7 bases, with 13 bases left between them. Written as DNA, the CDR3 is TGCGCCAGCAGCCAAGAAGCCTTCGAGGGTGAGCAGTACTTC. This gives the protein CASSQEAFEGEQYF.

This sequence joins TRBV5-5 and TRBJ1-4; D gene ambiguous. V was shortened by 7 bases and J by 7 bases, with 14 bases between the two germline ends. Germline V gene lookup returns CDR1 SGHKS and CDR2 YYEKEE (reference sequence). The CDR3 has 13 amino acids. The CDR3 here is CASGGLGSEKLFF. The CDR3 DNA reads as TGTGCCAGCGGTGGTCTGGGGAGTGAAAAACTGTTTTTT.

This chain connects TRBV6-6 to TRBJ2-7; no clear D. Trimming cost V 2 bases and J 0 bases, with 5 bases left between them. CDR3 length equals 13 residues. Germline CDR1 is MNHNY and CDR2 is SVGAGI (reference sequence). The CDR3 spells CASSYGASYEQYF. In DNA form, the CDR3 reads TGTGCCAGCAGTTACGGAGCCTCCTACGAGCAGTACTTC.

The J gene is TRBJ2-7, the V gene TRBV6-5, with D uncertain. The germline gives CDR1 MNHEY, CDR2 SVGAGI. Trimming removed 2 bases at V and 0 bases at J, with 5 bases between. There are 13 residues in the CDR3. The CDR3 DNA is TGTGCCAGCAGTTACCCAGGCTCCTACGAGCAGTACTTC. It yields the protein CASSYPGSYEQYF.

The chain joins TRBV28 to TRBJ2-1; possibly TRBD2 for D (5 bases). Trimming removed 6 bases from V and 0 bases from J, with 15 bases in between. The CDR3 consists of 16 residues. Germline CDR1 is MDHEN and CDR2 is SYDVKM. The CDR3 region has the DNA TGTGCCAGCAGAGAGGGCAGGAGAAGCTCCTACAATGAGCAGTTCTTC. It yields the protein CASREGRRSSYNEQFF.

This rearrangement joins TRBV15 to TRBJ1-2; D uncertain. Trimming shortened V by 3 bases and J by 0 bases, and 11 bases separated the two germline ends. Germline V gives CDR1 LNHNV, CDR2 YYDKDF (reference sequence). This CDR3 spans 15 amino acids. The CDR3 DNA reads TGTGCCACCAGCAGTCAGGTTCTGGCTAACTATGGCTACACCTTC. It translates to CATSSQVLANYGYTF.

The chain joins TRBV30 to TRBJ1-1; the D gene is possibly TRBD1 (6 bases). Between the trimmed V and J ends, which lost 2 bases and 5 bases, there was a span of 15 bases. The germline gives CDR1 GTSNPN, CDR2 SVGIG (reference sequence). The CDR3 totals 14 residues. The CDR3 sequence: CAWSPGTSETEAFF. DNA of the CDR3: TGTGCCTGGAGTCCTGGGACATCGGAGACTGAAGCTTTCTTT.

V and J are TRBV7-3 and TRBJ2-6, with TRBD1 identical over 8 bases. The junction had 4 bases not matched to a gene; V was cut back by 2 bases and J by 4 bases. The length of the CDR3 is 16 residues. Germline V gene lookup returns CDR1 SGHTA and CDR2 FQGTGA. The CDR3 region has the DNA TGTGCCAGCAGCTTACGACAGGGGAGCGGGGCCAACGTCCTGACTTTC. Translating it yields CASSLRQGSGANVLTF.

This chain connects TRBV5-5 to TRBJ2-5, with 8 bases identical to TRBD1. This CDR3 is built from 15 residues. J gave up 2 bases and V 7 bases, and 10 bases lay outside the gene matches. From germline, CDR1 is SGHKS and CDR2 YYEKEE (reference sequence). DNA for the CDR3: TGTGCCAGCGGTTTTGGGACAGGTTGGCAAGAGACCCAGTACTTC. Translated: CASGFGTGWQETQYF.

V and J are TRBV9 and TRBJ1-3; D is unclear. V dropped 0 bases and J dropped 0 bases, with 10 bases sitting between them. The CDR3 sequence is 16 residues long. Germline V gene data show CDR1 as SGDLS and CDR2 as YYNGEE. For the CDR3, the DNA is TGTGCCAGCAGCGTAGGGTACAGAAGCTCTGGAAACACCATATATTTT. Translated, it gives CASSVGYRSSGNTIYF.

The genes are TRBV4-1 and TRBJ2-1; 13 bases are a match to TRBD2. Germline CDR1 reads MGHRA; CDR2 reads YSYEKL. The CDR3 sequence is 16 residues long. V dropped 3 bases and J dropped 4; count of bases not matched to a gene: 3. This CDR3 is CASSQVLAGGYNEQFF. CDR3 in DNA: TGCGCCAGCAGCCAGGTACTAGCGGGAGGGTACAATGAGCAGTTCTTC.